This T cell receptor beta chain was identified during a study of OX40 agonist ivuxolimab in advanced cancers. Study as a whole: The patients got ivuxolimab, which is an agonistic anti-OX40 (CD134) antibody.

Sequencing used immunoSEQ multiplex PCR; TCRdb keeps in-frame clones, though not all of them. Counted here are 15,000 to 20,000 clones, roughly 80% occurring once; the ten biggest clones make up 26%. From germline, CDR1 is SGHTA and CDR2 FQGTGA. V lost 4 bases, J lost 1 base, and 1 base stayed unmatched. The CDR3 is 14 residues long. Findings and limits, study-wide: Among T cells, CD8+ cells averaged more expanded clones than CD4+ cells. Certain nonresponders likewise exhibited a low normalized T-cell clonal expansion. By week 6 at 0.1 to 3.0 mg/kg, blood CD4+ and CD8+ T cells had expanded clonally.

As for this clone: Its antigen is undetermined.

The J gene is TRBJ2-3, the V gene TRBV7-3; 8 positions agree with TRBD1. The sequences come from CD4+ or CD8+ T cells sorted from blood, collected in a trial of the OX40 agonist ivuxolimab. The TCR was taken from an adult with an advanced solid tumor such as melanoma, head and neck, liver or kidney cancer. The CDR3 coding sequence is TGTGCCAGCAGCTCAGGGGGCGGCACAGATACGCAGTATTTT. It codes for CASSSGGGTDTQYF.